The T cell receptor beta chain described here comes from a study of Ad26.COV2.S vaccination and SARS-CoV-2 variants. Whole-study context: Ad26.COV2.S, an intramuscular injection, was given once or twice 56 days apart. Whole-study findings and limits: Responses of spike-specific T cells (both CD8+ and CD4+) reportedly showed substantial breadth after vaccination.

The protocol was immunoSEQ multiplex PCR, while the TCRdb copy is restricted to in-frame clones and leaves out a portion. Found here are about 410,000 clones, approximately 89% of them singletons; the top ten hold about 1.9%. Concerning this clone: The antigen is unknown.

Stated treatment: around 19 received Ad26.COV2.S at low or high dose, single or two shots; about 5 received placebo; per-sample allocation not given. It was on day 63 after the first vaccine or placebo injection that samples were taken. CDR1 MNHEY and CDR2 SVGAGI come from the germline V gene. The CDR3 is made up of 15 amino acids. Trimming removed 0 bases at V and 9 bases at J, with 15 bases between. The clonotype was recovered from a person between 18 and 60 years old who received the Ad26.COV2.S COVID-19 vaccine or a placebo. The sample in question was peripheral blood, obtained in a trial of Ad26.COV2.S vaccine versus placebo. This chain connects TRBV6-5 to TRBJ1-5, with D tentatively TRBD1 (5 bases). The CDR3 region has the DNA TGTGCCAGCAGTTACTCAGGGGACGGACATGGGCCCCAGCATTTT. As protein: CASSYSGDGHGPQHF.